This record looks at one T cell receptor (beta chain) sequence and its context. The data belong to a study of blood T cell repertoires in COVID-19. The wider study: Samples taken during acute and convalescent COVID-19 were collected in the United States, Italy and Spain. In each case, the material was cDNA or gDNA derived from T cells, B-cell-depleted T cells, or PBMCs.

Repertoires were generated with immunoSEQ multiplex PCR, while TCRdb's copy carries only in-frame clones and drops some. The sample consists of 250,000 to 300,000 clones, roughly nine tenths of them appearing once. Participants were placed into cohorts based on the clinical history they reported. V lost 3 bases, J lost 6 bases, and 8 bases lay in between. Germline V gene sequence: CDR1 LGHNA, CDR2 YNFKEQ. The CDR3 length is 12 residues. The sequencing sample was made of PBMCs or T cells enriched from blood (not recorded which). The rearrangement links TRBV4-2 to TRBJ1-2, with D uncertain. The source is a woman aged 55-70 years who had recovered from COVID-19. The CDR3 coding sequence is TGTGCCAGCAGCCACGAGGGTAATGGCTACACCTTC. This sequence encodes CASSHEGNGYTF.